The 15 T cell receptor beta chains in this list originate from one sample, sequenced in a study of blood T cell repertoires in COVID-19. Method: immunoSEQ multiplex PCR; TCRdb's copy keeps in-frame clones and lacks some. The sample contains 250,000 to 350,000 clones, 87% of which appear only once. Material: PBMCs or T cells enriched from blood (not recorded which). These receptors all stem from a woman younger than 35 who had recovered from COVID-19.

A note on this clone: A read error may produce the germline difference seen at one junction end. The V gene is TRBV10-3, the J gene TRBJ2-3, with D possibly TRBD2 on 6 matching bases. This CDR3 region has 15 residues. The germline V gene has CDR1 ENHRY and CDR2 SYGVKD. The CDR3 sequence: CATSPLTSRTDTQYF. The CDR3 coding sequence is TGTGCCACCAGTCCATTAACTAGCCGCACAGATACGCAGTATTTT.

The chain combines TRBV15 with TRBJ2-2; possible D gene TRBD2, 5 bases. The CDR3 has 14 residues. Germline V gene data show CDR1 as LNHNV and CDR2 as YYDKDF (reference sequence). V gave up 1 base and J gave up 4 bases, with 7 bases separating them. The CDR3 loop reads CATSRVGGTGELFF. The CDR3 nucleotides are TGTGCCACCAGCAGAGTAGGAGGCACCGGGGAGCTGTTTTTT.

The V gene is TRBV9, the J gene TRBJ2-5, with TRBD2 matching over 8 bases. Germline V gives CDR1 SGDLS, CDR2 YYNGEE. V shed 4 bases, J shed 4 bases, and the junction held 6 bases outside the gene matches. This CDR3 region has 14 residues. CDR3 nucleotides: TGTGCCAGCAGCCCCTTTCTAGCGGGAGAGACCCAGTACTTC. Translated, it gives CASSPFLAGETQYF.

This chain connects TRBV19 to TRBJ1-4; D gene unclear. Germline V CDR1 and CDR2: LNHDA, SQIVND (reference sequence). The CDR3 runs to 14 residues. The ends were cut back, 3 bases at V and 0 bases at J, with 5 bases in the middle. CDR3 in amino acids: CASSILATNEKLFF. CDR3 sequence (DNA): TGTGCCAGTAGTATTCTTGCAACTAATGAAAAACTGTTTTTT.

This clone was detected only a few times. V is TRBV19 and J is TRBJ1-4; the D gene is possibly TRBD1 (5 bases). This CDR3 has 17 residues. Trimming shortened V by 4 bases and J by 4 bases, and 19 bases separated the two germline ends. Germline CDR1 is LNHDA and CDR2 is SQIVND (reference sequence). CDR3 nucleotide sequence: TGTGCCAGTAGTAGCGGGGGTAGGACGGCAAATAATGAAAAACTGTTTTTT. Protein product: CASSSGGRTANNEKLFF.

The J gene is TRBJ2-3, the V gene TRBV13, with D possibly being TRBD1 (5 bases). The length of the CDR3 is 14 residues. V was pared by 8 bases and J by 3 bases, with 15 bases between. CDR1 and CDR2 (germline): PRHDT, FYEKMQ (reference sequence). The CDR3 coding sequence is TGTGCCAGCTCCGACAGTGGTCGAACAGATACGCAGTATTTT. Residues: CASSDSGRTDTQYF.

The V gene is TRBV19, the J gene TRBJ2-7; the D gene is possibly TRBD2 (7 bases). This CDR3 spans 15 amino acids. V lost 6 bases and J 0 bases, leaving 15 bases between the germline ends. Per the germline V gene, CDR1 is LNHDA and CDR2 is SQIVND (reference sequence). The CDR3 DNA sequence: TGTGCCAGTAGATTTCTAGCGGACAGCTCCTACGAGCAGTACTTC. Translation gives CASRFLADSSYEQYF.

A word on this clone: Other DNA variants within this sample encode the same CDR3. This chain connects TRBV10-3 to TRBJ1-4; maybe TRBD1 (6 bases). CDR3 length: 14 residues. Germline CDR1 is ENHRY and CDR2 is SYGVKD. V was pared by 3 bases and J by 3 bases, with 8 bases between. This CDR3 is CAISEGGANEKLFF. The DNA of the CDR3 is TGTGCCATCAGTGAAGGGGGGGCTAATGAAAAACTGTTTTTT.

This chain joins TRBV27 and TRBJ2-1; D unclear. Germline values: CDR1 MNHEY, CDR2 SMNVEV (reference sequence). Between the trimmed V and J ends, which lost 2 bases and 3 bases, there was a span of 8 bases. This CDR3 region has 14 residues. The CDR3 loop is CASSLTGHYNEQFF. The CDR3 coding sequence is TGTGCCAGCAGTTTAACGGGTCACTACAATGAGCAGTTCTTC.

Remarks on this clone: An end of the junction differs from the germline gene, which may be a read error. The chain joins TRBV20-1 to TRBJ2-7; D uncertain. CDR3 size: 11 residues. From germline, CDR1 is DFQATT and CDR2 SNEGSKA (reference sequence). CDR3 region: CSARVGAPVSF. The DNA for the CDR3 is TGCAGTGCTAGAGTCGGAGCCCCGGTGTCGTTC.

The chain is built from TRBV24-1 and TRBJ2-3, with a possible D match to TRBD2 (6 bases). From germline, CDR1 is KGHDR and CDR2 SFDVKD. CDR3 size: 13 residues. V lost 12 bases, J lost 2 bases, and 14 bases lay in between. CDR3 sequence reads: CAVRESYTDTQYF. DNA of the CDR3: TGTGCCGTCCGGGAGAGTTACACAGATACGCAGTATTTT.

The chain couples TRBV29-1 to TRBJ2-4, with D possibly being TRBD2 (5 bases). In germline, CDR1 is SQVTM, CDR2 ANQGSEA. This CDR3 is 13 amino acids long. Trimming stripped 0 bases from V and 9 bases from J, with 12 bases between. CDR3 in DNA: TGCAGCGTTGAAGAAAGTGGGAGCGGCATTCAGTACTTC. It is translated as CSVEESGSGIQYF.

This clone occurred once. This chain uses TRBV5-1 with TRBJ1-3; TRBD1 agrees at 7 bases. CDR3 size: 14 residues. Germline-derived CDR1 and CDR2 are SGHRS and YFSETQ. V shed 4 bases and J 7 bases; nucleotides not matched to a gene: 8. The CDR3: CASSQRQGENTIYF. The DNA of the CDR3 is TGCGCCAGCAGCCAGCGACAGGGTGAGAACACCATATATTTT.

In the case of this clone: Other DNA variants within this sample encode the same CDR3. The chain joins TRBV7-2 to TRBJ1-1; D is perhaps TRBD1 (5 bases). Germline CDR1 and CDR2: SGHTA and FQGNSA. Trimming took 1 base from V and 2 from J, leaving 11 bases between them. The CDR3 contains 15 residues. CDR3 amino acids: CASSLVGQGNTEAFF. The CDR3 DNA follows: TGTGCCAGCAGCTTAGTAGGGCAGGGCAACACTGAAGCTTTCTTT.

This chain uses TRBV19 with TRBJ1-5; 10 bases are a match to TRBD1. The CDR3 extends over 19 amino acids. V lost 5 bases and J lost 5; bases outside the gene matches: 18. Per the germline V gene, CDR1 is LNHDA and CDR2 is SQIVND (reference sequence). CDR3 sequence: CASSLWVIRGTGDDQPQHF. For the CDR3, the DNA is TGTGCCAGTAGTCTTTGGGTAATCAGAGGGACAGGGGATGATCAGCCCCAGCATTTT.